One T cell receptor (beta chain) is described in this entry. Using MiXCR, TCRdb reanalyzed the PCR reads. Of roughly 8,000 clones in the sample, less than 35% were seen once. The data originate from a study of metastatic and nonmetastatic thyroid tumors. Per the germline V gene, CDR1 is DFQATT and CDR2 is SNEGSKA (reference sequence). The CDR3 has 13 residues. Germline trimming cut 4 bases from V and 0 bases from J; bases unmatched to any gene: 1. Prior to thyroid surgery, none of the patients had received any treatment. The clonotype comes from a female donor with papillary thyroid cancer or a benign thyroid nodule (not recorded which). Some clones in this sample may be carry-over from other donors' samples. The rearrangement links TRBV20-1 to TRBJ2-3; 7 bases map to TRBD2. The sequenced sample was tumor tissue. The CDR3 protein is CSATSGSTDTQYF. The CDR3 DNA follows: TGCAGTGCTACTAGCGGAAGCACAGATACGCAGTATTTT.